This T cell receptor (beta chain) was captured by sequencing in a study of T cell responses to AZD1222 COVID-19 vaccine. Overall study context: The analysis combined second doses at about 4 or about 12 weeks. Study-wide results and limits: Spike-specific TCR breadth and depth both grew after two AZD1222 doses. Repertoire collection took place solely once the T cell response had peaked. The donor group comprised mostly white British people and more females; the analysis possibly underestimated clonal diversity.

V gave up 0 bases and J gave up 1 base, with 7 bases separating them. Looked up from germline, CDR1 is SGDLS and CDR2 is YYNGEE. This CDR3 contains 14 residues. Assay: immunoSEQ multiplex PCR; the TCRdb copy retains only in-frame clones and omits some. Of some 140,000 clones detected, over 65% appear once; the ten largest clones hold 4.1%. About this clone itself: What it binds is unknown.

This specimen was peripheral blood, taken on day 0 of AZD1222 vaccination. This sequence was found in an adult in good health. The J gene is TRBJ1-1, the V gene TRBV9; D unclear. The CDR3: CASSVVSSNTEAFF. In DNA, the CDR3 is TGTGCCAGCAGCGTAGTATCCTCGAACACTGAAGCTTTCTTT.